The 30 T cell receptor beta chains below come from one sample, sequenced in a study of T cell responses to AZD1222 COVID-19 vaccine. The data were produced by immunoSEQ multiplex PCR, yet TCRdb's version contains in-frame clones alone and is incomplete. The table includes roughly 66,000 clones, roughly 89% detected once. Sequenced material: peripheral blood, taken on day 0 of AZD1222 vaccination. The receptors here all came from an adult in good health.

V gene TRBV9 combines with J gene TRBJ2-7; no clear D gene. Germline V gives CDR1 SGDLS, CDR2 YYNGEE. V was cut by 0 bases and J by 2 bases, with 6 bases left in between. This CDR3 has 13 residues. CDR3 DNA sequence: TGTGCCAGCAGCGTAGTTGGGACCTACGAGCAGTACTTC. Residues: CASSVVGTYEQYF. Using reference TRBV9 and TRBJ2-7 for the parts outside the CDR3, the full variable domain is DSGVTQTPKHLITATGQRVTLRCSPRSGDLSVYWYQQSLDQGLQFLIQYYNGEERAKGNILERFSAQQFPDLHSELNLSSLELGDSALYFCASSVVGTYEQYFGPGTRLTVT.

V gene TRBV7-9 combines with J gene TRBJ2-4; D is possibly TRBD1 or TRBD2 (5 bases each). V was trimmed by 5 bases and J by 9 bases, leaving 26 bases between them. The CDR3 length is 17 residues. Germline CDR1 and CDR2: SEHNR and FQNEAQ (reference sequence). The DNA of the CDR3 is TGTGCCAGCAGCCCCCCGTCTCCGGGGCGAAATTTCGGCATTCAGTACTTC. It specifies CASSPPSPGRNFGIQYF. Filled out from reference TRBV7-9 and TRBJ2-4, the complete variable domain reads DTGVSQNPRHKITKRGQNVTFRCDPISEHNRLYWYRQTLGQGPEFLTYFQNEAQLEKSRLLSDRFSAERPKGSFSTLEIQRTEQGDSAMYLCASSPPSPGRNFGIQYFGAGTRLSVL.

This chain uses TRBV18 with TRBJ2-1; D uncertain. V shed 6 bases and J shed 7 bases, with 13 bases lying between them. The CDR3 is 13 amino acids. The germline V gene encodes CDR1 KGHSH and CDR2 LQKENI. The CDR3 loop is CASSPPGGNEQFF. The CDR3 DNA follows: TGTGCCAGCTCTCCCCCGGGTGGGAATGAGCAGTTCTTC.

This sequence joins TRBV4-3 and TRBJ2-1, with no clear D. CDR1 is LGHNA and CDR2 is YSLEER in the germline V gene. The CDR3 sequence is 15 residues long. V gave up 1 base and J gave up 0 bases, with 7 bases separating them. The CDR3 DNA sequence: TGCGCCAGCAGCCAAGGGTTAAGCTCCTACAATGAGCAGTTCTTC. Its protein product is CASSQGLSSYNEQFF.

The V and J genes are TRBV7-2 and TRBJ1-5, with TRBD1 as a possible D gene (5 bases). Per the germline V gene, CDR1 is SGHTA and CDR2 is FQGNSA. Deletions cut 8 bases from V and 0 bases from J, with 11 bases between. This CDR3 is built from 14 residues. The CDR3 DNA is TGTGCCAGCCAGGGATGGGCTAGCAATCAGCCCCAGCATTTT. Its protein is CASQGWASNQPQHF.

V usage is TRBV21-1 and J usage is TRBJ2-1; the table calls TRBD1, which could not be checked here. TRBV21-1 is a documented pseudogene. The CDR3 loop spans 13 amino acids. The CDR3 DNA is TGTGCCAGCAAACAGGGGCAGGACAATGAGCAGTTCTTC. This gives the protein CASKQGQDNEQFF.

J is TRBJ1-2 and V is TRBV3-1 (or the pseudogene TRBV3-2); 8 nucleotides align to TRBD1. Germline V CDR1 and CDR2: LGHDT, YNNKEL (reference sequence). The CDR3 extends over 14 amino acids. V lost 0 bases and J lost 8; bases outside the gene matches: 5. CDR3 DNA: TGTGCCAGCAGCCAAGATGGACAGGGCCGCGGCTACACCTTC. This codes for CASSQDGQGRGYTF.

In DNA, the CDR3 is TGTGCCATGCTTGCCACCGAAGCCTCCTATAATTCACCCCTCCACTTT. It translates to CAMLATEASYNSPLHF. This chain connects TRBV2 to TRBJ1-6, with D hard to call. This CDR3 region has 16 residues. In germline, CDR1 is SNHLY, CDR2 FYNNEI. V lost 10 bases, J lost 0 bases, and 16 bases lay in between.

The V call is TRBV10-3, the J call TRBJ2-6, with D perhaps matching TRBD1 or TRBD2 (5 bases each). The CDR3 runs 18 residues. Germline lookup yields CDR1 ENHRY and CDR2 SYGVKD. Between the trimmed V and J ends, which lost 0 bases and 0 bases, there was a span of 12 bases. The CDR3 DNA follows: TGTGCCATCAGTGAGTCGAGAACAGGACTCTCTGGGGCCAACGTCCTGACTTTC. Translation: CAISESRTGLSGANVLTF.

This chain connects TRBV7-6 to TRBJ1-2, with no clear D. V lost 11 bases and J 1 base, leaving 8 bases between the germline ends. Germline V gene data show CDR1 as SGHVS and CDR2 as FNYEAQ. The CDR3 totals 11 residues. The CDR3 loop reads CAVGLNYGYTF. CDR3 in DNA: TGTGCCGTCGGACTTAACTATGGCTACACCTTC.

The V and J genes are TRBV28 and TRBJ2-1; 7 bases agree with TRBD2. V trimming: 2 bases; J trimming: 2 bases; junction bases outside the gene matches: 9. The CDR3 runs 17 residues. Germline V gene sequence: CDR1 MDHEN, CDR2 SYDVKM. CDR3 protein: CASSLLIAGRTYNEQFF. As DNA, the CDR3 is TGTGCCAGCAGTTTACTTATAGCGGGCCGGACCTACAATGAGCAGTTCTTC.

The V gene is TRBV7-9, the J gene TRBJ1-1; D gene uncertain. Germline values: CDR1 SEHNR, CDR2 FQNEAQ (reference sequence). The CDR3 runs 14 residues. Between the trimmed V and J ends, which lost 5 bases and 8 bases, there was a span of 18 bases. CDR3 nucleotide sequence: TGTGCCAGCAGCCTTAAGGGCCTAGGAGAGGAAGCTTTCTTT. Translation gives CASSLKGLGEEAFF. Based on the CDR3 plus reference TRBV7-9 and TRBJ1-1, the full variable domain is DTGVSQNPRHKITKRGQNVTFRCDPISEHNRLYWYRQTLGQGPEFLTYFQNEAQLEKSRLLSDRFSAERPKGSFSTLEIQRTEQGDSAMYLCASSLKGLGEEAFFGQGTRLTVV.

The V gene is TRBV27, the J gene TRBJ1-2; 8 nucleotides agree with TRBD1. J was trimmed by 8 bases and V by 6 bases; bases with no gene match: 5. Germline assignment: CDR1 MNHEY and CDR2 SMNVEV (reference sequence). The CDR3 runs to 12 residues. CDR3 DNA: TGTGCCAGCAGGCAGGGGGCCGGGGGCTACACCTTC. Translated, it gives CASRQGAGGYTF.

The chain links TRBV5-8 to TRBJ2-2; the D gene is possibly TRBD1 (5 bases). V lost 4 bases and J 1 base, leaving 11 bases between the germline ends. The CDR3 totals 15 residues. Germline CDR1 reads SGHTS; CDR2 reads YDEGEE. The CDR3: CASSPRTKNTGELFF. In DNA form, the CDR3 reads TGTGCCAGCAGCCCTCGGACAAAGAACACCGGGGAGCTGTTTTTT.

The rearrangement uses TRBV27 and TRBJ1-5; no definite D call. V was shortened by 5 bases and J by 5 bases, with 13 bases between the two germline ends. The CDR3 has 14 amino acids. Germline V gives CDR1 MNHEY, CDR2 SMNVEV (reference sequence). The CDR3 is CASSPRERHQPQHF. For the CDR3, the DNA is TGTGCCAGCAGTCCGCGTGAGCGCCATCAGCCCCAGCATTTT.

The chain is built from TRBV29-1 and TRBJ1-3; D is possibly TRBD1 (5 bases). The CDR3 contains 16 residues. V was shortened by 6 bases and J by 3 bases, with 21 bases between the two germline ends. Germline assignment: CDR1 SQVTM and CDR2 ANQGSEA. The CDR3 nucleotides are TGCAGCGTCGCACATTTCCAGGGCAACGGTGGAAACACCATATATTTT. It codes for CSVAHFQGNGGNTIYF.

A single count supports this clone. This rearrangement joins TRBV4-2 to TRBJ2-5; D is possibly TRBD2 (6 bases). Germline-derived CDR1 and CDR2 are LGHNA and YNFKEQ. The germline V and J ends were trimmed by 0 bases and 1 base, with 15 bases remaining between them. The CDR3 has 17 residues. The CDR3 sequence: CASSQDRRDGGQETQYF. The CDR3 bases are TGTGCCAGCAGCCAAGATAGGAGGGATGGGGGCCAAGAGACCCAGTACTTC.

The rearrangement joins TRBV7-2 to TRBJ2-7; no firm D call. The CDR3 totals 15 residues. Germline CDR1 and CDR2: SGHTA and FQGNSA. Deletions cut 5 bases from V and 3 bases from J, with 17 bases between. Here the CDR3 DNA reads TGTGCCAGCAGCCCTCAACCCGATTCCGACTACGAGCAGTACTTC. This encodes CASSPQPDSDYEQYF.

This clone is classed as medium-sized. The chain is built from TRBV27 and TRBJ2-1, with TRBD2 identical over 12 bases. V gave up 4 bases and J gave up 4 bases; unmatched junction bases: 5. Germline V gives CDR1 MNHEY, CDR2 SMNVEV (reference sequence). This CDR3 has 16 amino acids. CDR3 sequence: CASSSYTSGGYNEQFF. The CDR3 DNA reads TGTGCCAGCAGTTCCTACACTAGCGGGGGGTACAATGAGCAGTTCTTC.

CDR3 residues: CASSTDGERNSPLHF. The DNA of the CDR3 is TGTGCCAGCAGCACAGACGGGGAAAGGAATTCACCCCTCCACTTT. The chain couples TRBV7-9 to TRBJ1-6; D ambiguous. Per germline, CDR1 SEHNR and CDR2 FQNEAQ (reference sequence). The CDR3 covers 15 residues. V was clipped by 5 bases and J by 7 bases, with 15 bases between them. Supplemented by reference TRBV7-9 and TRBJ1-6, the full variable domain reads DTGVSQNPRHKITKRGQNVTFRCDPISEHNRLYWYRQTLGQGPEFLTYFQNEAQLEKSRLLSDRFSAERPKGSFSTLEIQRTEQGDSAMYLCASSTDGERNSPLHFGNGTRLTVT.

The V call is TRBV29-1, the J call TRBJ2-2, with 7 bases identical to TRBD2. Germline CDR1 SQVTM, CDR2 ANQGSEA. The CDR3 totals 14 residues. The V segment lost 7 bases and the J segment 0 bases; nucleotides outside the gene matches: 5. The CDR3 region has the DNA TGCAGCGCCCGGCGGGGGACGAACACCGGGGAGCTGTTTTTT. This codes for CSARRGTNTGELFF.

V and J are TRBV27 and TRBJ1-1; 10 nucleotides line up with TRBD1. The junction had 5 bases not matched to a gene; V was cut back by 5 bases and J by 5 bases. This CDR3 comprises 14 residues. Germline lookup yields CDR1 MNHEY and CDR2 SMNVEV (reference sequence). CDR3 bases: TGTGCCAGCAGTGCGATGGACAGGGGGACTGAAGCTTTCTTT. Translated: CASSAMDRGTEAFF.

The J gene is TRBJ2-7, the V gene TRBV24-1; the D is unclear. The CDR3 totals 13 residues. The V and J ends lost 0 bases and 4 bases respectively, with 6 bases between them. Germline V gives CDR1 KGHDR, CDR2 SFDVKD. DNA of the CDR3: TGTGCCACCAGTGATTTGGAGAATTACGAGCAGTACTTC. This gives the protein CATSDLENYEQYF.

The J gene is TRBJ2-7, the V gene TRBV12-3 or TRBV12-4, with D perhaps matching TRBD2 (5 bases). Trimming took 6 bases from V and 1 from J, leaving 10 bases between them. This CDR3 is 13 amino acids long. CDR3 bases: TGTGCCAGCAGCCTGGGGAGATCCTACGAGCAGTACTTC. Protein: CASSLGRSYEQYF.

The chain joins TRBV18 to TRBJ2-2; unclear D gene. Deletions cut 1 base from V and 3 bases from J, with 6 bases between. Germline lookup yields CDR1 KGHSH and CDR2 LQKENI. CDR3 length: 14 amino acids. CDR3 DNA: TGTGCCAGCTCACCACAGTCAGACACCGGGGAGCTGTTTTTT. It codes for CASSPQSDTGELFF.

The J gene is TRBJ2-6, the V gene TRBV10-3; 9 positions match TRBD1. Trimming at V came to 6 bases and at J to 2 bases, leaving 8 bases not matched to a gene. The CDR3 spans 17 residues. CDR1 is ENHRY, CDR2 SYGVKD, per germline. The CDR3 here is CAIRQITGGTGANVLTF. CDR3 DNA sequence: TGTGCCATCAGACAAATCACAGGGGGCACTGGGGCCAACGTCCTGACTTTC.

The chain uses TRBV10-1 and TRBJ2-2, with D perhaps given as TRBD1 or TRBD2 (7 bases each). This CDR3 is 15 amino acids long. The V gene's germline CDR1 is WNHNN and CDR2 SYGVQD (reference sequence). Trimming removed 2 bases at V and 5 bases at J, with 12 bases between. CDR3 loop: CASSEGRGGTGELFF. The CDR3 DNA follows: TGCGCCAGCAGTGAGGGCAGGGGGGGAACCGGGGAGCTGTTTTTT.

The chain employs TRBV5-1 and TRBJ2-2; D is undetermined. V lost 2 bases, J lost 2 bases, and 7 bases lay in between. Per germline, CDR1 SGHRS and CDR2 YFSETQ. This CDR3 comprises 14 residues. CDR3 DNA sequence: TGCGCCAGCAGCTTCTCCAGTAACACCGGGGAGCTGTTTTTT. It codes for CASSFSSNTGELFF. The variable domain in full, with the rest retrieved from reference TRBV5-1 and TRBJ2-2, is KAGVTQTPRYLIKTRGQQVTLSCSPISGHRSVSWYQQTPGQGLQFLFEYFSETQRNKGNFPGRFSGRQFSNSRSEMNVSTLELGDSALYLCASSFSSNTGELFFGEGSRLTVL.

The V gene is TRBV5-6, the J gene TRBJ2-7; D may be TRBD2 (5 bases). The V gene lost 0 bases and the J gene lost 2 bases, with 12 bases spanning the gap. Germline assignment: CDR1 SGHDT and CDR2 YYEEEE. There are 15 residues in the CDR3. The CDR3 here is CASSLVGGWTYEQYF. CDR3 in DNA: TGTGCCAGCAGCTTGGTAGGAGGCTGGACCTACGAGCAGTACTTC.

The chain couples TRBV18 to TRBJ1-5; D not certain. This CDR3 region has 15 residues. Germline V lookup: CDR1 KGHSH, CDR2 LQKENI. The V end lost 2 bases, the J end lost 0 bases, and 8 bases lay between the germline ends. Here the CDR3 DNA reads TGTGCCAGCTCACCAGAAGAAAATAGCAATCAGCCCCAGCATTTT. Its protein is CASSPEENSNQPQHF.